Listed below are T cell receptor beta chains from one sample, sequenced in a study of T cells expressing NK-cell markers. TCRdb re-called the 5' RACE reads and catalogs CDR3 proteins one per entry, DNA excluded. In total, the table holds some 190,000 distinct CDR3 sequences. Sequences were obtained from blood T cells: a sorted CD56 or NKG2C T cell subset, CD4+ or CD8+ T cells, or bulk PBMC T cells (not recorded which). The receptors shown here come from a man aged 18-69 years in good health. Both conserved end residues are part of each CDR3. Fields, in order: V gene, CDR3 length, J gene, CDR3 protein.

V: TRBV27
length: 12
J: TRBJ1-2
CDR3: CASYNQTGLDTF

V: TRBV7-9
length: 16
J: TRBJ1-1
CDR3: CASSLASGGHNTEAFF

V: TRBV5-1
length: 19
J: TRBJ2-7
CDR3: CASSLGPGLAGVFSYEQYF

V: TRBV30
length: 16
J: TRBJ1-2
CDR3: CAWSVAPAGWNYGYTF

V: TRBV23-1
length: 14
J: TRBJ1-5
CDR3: CASTSETGGPAQHF

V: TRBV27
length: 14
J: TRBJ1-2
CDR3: CASSLKGASNGYTF

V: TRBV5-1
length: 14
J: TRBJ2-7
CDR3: CASSFGSGGYEQYF

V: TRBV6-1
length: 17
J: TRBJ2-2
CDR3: CASHQPTGTGVTGELFF

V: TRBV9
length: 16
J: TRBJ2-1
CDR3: CASSVPTSGDHNEQFF

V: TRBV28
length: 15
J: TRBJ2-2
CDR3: CASRIVKFNTGELFF

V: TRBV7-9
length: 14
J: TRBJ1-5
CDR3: CASSVSGVQQPQHF

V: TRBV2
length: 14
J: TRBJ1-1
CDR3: CASSPTGANTEAFF

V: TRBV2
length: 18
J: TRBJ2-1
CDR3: CASSSGLAGGGPYNEQFF

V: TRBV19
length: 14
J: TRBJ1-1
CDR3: CASSIDDSPREAFF

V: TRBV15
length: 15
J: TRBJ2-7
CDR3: CATSNPTSGGYEQYF

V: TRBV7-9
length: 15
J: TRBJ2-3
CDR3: CASTRSGRGTDTQYF

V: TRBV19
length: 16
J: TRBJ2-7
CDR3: CASSLDRDRCSYEQYF

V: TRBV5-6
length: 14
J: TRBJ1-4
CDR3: CASSPTATNEKLFF

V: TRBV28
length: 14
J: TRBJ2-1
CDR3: CASSSGSENNEQFF

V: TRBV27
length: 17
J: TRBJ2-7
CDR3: CASSLFLPTGEFYEQYF

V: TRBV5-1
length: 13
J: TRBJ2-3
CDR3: CASSATRADTQYF

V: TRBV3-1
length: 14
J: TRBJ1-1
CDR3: CASSRLLLNTEAFF

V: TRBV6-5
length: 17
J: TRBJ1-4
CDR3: CASSYSTGRGSNEKLFF

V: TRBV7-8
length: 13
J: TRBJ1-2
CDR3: CASSQRGDYGYTF

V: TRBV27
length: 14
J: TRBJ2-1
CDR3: CASSYPPPTGEQFF

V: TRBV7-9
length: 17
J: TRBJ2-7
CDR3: CASSLAHPAGQGNEQYF

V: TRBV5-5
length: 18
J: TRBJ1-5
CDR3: CASSLEPARGINNQPQHF

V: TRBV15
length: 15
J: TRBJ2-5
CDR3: CATSMFRTGGETQYF

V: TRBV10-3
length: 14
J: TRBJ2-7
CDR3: CAISGDGGAYEQYF

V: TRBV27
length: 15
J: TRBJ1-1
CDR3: CASSTRQGRRSEAFF

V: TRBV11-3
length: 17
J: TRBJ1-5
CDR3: CASSWGGQVAENQPQHF

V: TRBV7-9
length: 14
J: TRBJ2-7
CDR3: CASSFPGPTYEQYF

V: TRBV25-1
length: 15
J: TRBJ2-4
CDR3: CASRGDWGTKNIQYF

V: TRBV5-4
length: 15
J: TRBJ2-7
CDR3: CASSLSSGASYEQYF